The text below deals with one T cell receptor (beta chain). The antigen is unknown. This entry is derived from a study of CD8 T cells in ankylosing spondylitis. The study, taken as a whole, reports: Ankylosing spondylitis blood seemed to carry a telltale TCR beta motif made of seven or eight highly homologous variants. Disease-associated clones were CD8+ and fairly uncommon in peripheral blood.

TCRdb redid the calling of the 5' RACE reads with MiXCR, one entry per CDR3 protein. Among hundreds of thousands of distinct CDR3 sequences, over 9.5% were seen once, and the ten largest hold about 6.8%. The specimen was blood, either unsorted or a sorted T cell fraction (not recorded which). The clonotype originates from a male donor with ankylosing spondylitis.

The CDR3 nucleotides are TGTGCCAGCAGCCCGAGAGCGAAGTCAGATACGCAGTATTTT. Translated, it gives CASSPRAKSDTQYF. The chain joins TRBV3-1 to TRBJ2-3; no reliable D call. The V end was cut by 4 bases, the J end by 4 bases, with 12 bases between. CDR1 and CDR2 (germline): LGHDT, YNNKEL (reference sequence). CDR3 length equals 14 residues.